A selection of T cell receptor beta chains follows, all from one sample in a study of T-cell memory formation after mild COVID-19. TCRdb analysed the 5' RACE reads with MiXCR anew, one entry per CDR3 protein. The data hold some 150,000 distinct CDR3 sequences, with about 6.1% observed a single time. Specimen: PBMCs or a T cell subset sorted from them (not recorded which). The receptors derive from an adult woman who had mild COVID-19 (a few samples of this study predate the infection). Cell type and time point are not known. Each CDR3 is given with its conserved first and last residue. A D gene is named only where the DNA matches it firmly. Size values are once, few and many counts, or a class for expanded clones, and some rows have none.

CDR3aa | CDR3nt | d_gene | v_gene | abundance | j_gene
CASSFDRVETQYF | TGCGCCAGCAGCTTTGACAGGGTGGAGACCCAGTACTTC | TRBD1 | TRBV5-1 | NA | TRBJ2-5
CSAGRGANTEAFF | TGCAGCGCTGGGAGAGGGGCGAACACTGAAGCTTTCTTT | NA | TRBV29-1 | few | TRBJ1-1
CSARDAFTGRGQYEQYF | TGCAGTGCTAGAGATGCATTCACGGGCAGGGGGCAGTACGAGCAGTACTTC | TRBD1 | TRBV20-1 | NA | TRBJ2-7
CASSHHIQGVNNSPLHF | TGCGCCAGCAGCCACCACATACAGGGGGTAAATAATTCACCCCTCCACTTT | TRBD1 | TRBV4-1 | many | TRBJ1-6
CASSPGLEGTQYF | TGTGCCAGCAGCCCAGGACTAGAAGGGACCCAGTACTTC | TRBD2 | TRBV7-8 | NA | TRBJ2-5
CASSEPTSGRPPYTQYF | TGTGCCAGCAGTGAGCCGACTAGCGGGAGGCCCCCTTATACGCAGTATTTT | TRBD2 | TRBV25-1 | NA | TRBJ2-3
CASSYDRASYEQYF | TGCGCCAGCAGCTACGACAGGGCCTCCTACGAGCAGTACTTC | TRBD1 | TRBV5-1 | many | TRBJ2-7
CASSLETRKYNEQFF | TGTGCCAGCAGCTTGGAGACTAGGAAATACAATGAGCAGTTCTTC | NA | TRBV5-4 | many | TRBJ2-1
CSVEDPRDYKSYEQYF | TGCAGCGTTGAAGACCCCCGGGACTATAAATCCTACGAGCAGTACTTC | TRBD2 | TRBV29-1 | many | TRBJ2-7
CASSPQGTRTGELFF | TGTGCCAGCAGCCCTCAAGGGACGCGGACCGGGGAGCTGTTTTTT | NA | TRBV7-2 | few | TRBJ2-2
CASSSRQGRETQYF | TGCGCCAGCAGCTCAAGACAGGGCCGGGAGACCCAGTACTTC | TRBD1 | TRBV5-1 | NA | TRBJ2-5
CTGQVFNSNYGYTF | TGCACCGGACAGGTTTTCAACTCTAACTATGGCTACACCTTC | TRBD1 | TRBV7-9 | NA | TRBJ1-2
CASSQRPRDDQPQHF | TGTGCCAGCAGCCAGAGGCCCCGCGACGATCAGCCCCAGCATTTT | NA | TRBV4-2 | few | TRBJ1-5